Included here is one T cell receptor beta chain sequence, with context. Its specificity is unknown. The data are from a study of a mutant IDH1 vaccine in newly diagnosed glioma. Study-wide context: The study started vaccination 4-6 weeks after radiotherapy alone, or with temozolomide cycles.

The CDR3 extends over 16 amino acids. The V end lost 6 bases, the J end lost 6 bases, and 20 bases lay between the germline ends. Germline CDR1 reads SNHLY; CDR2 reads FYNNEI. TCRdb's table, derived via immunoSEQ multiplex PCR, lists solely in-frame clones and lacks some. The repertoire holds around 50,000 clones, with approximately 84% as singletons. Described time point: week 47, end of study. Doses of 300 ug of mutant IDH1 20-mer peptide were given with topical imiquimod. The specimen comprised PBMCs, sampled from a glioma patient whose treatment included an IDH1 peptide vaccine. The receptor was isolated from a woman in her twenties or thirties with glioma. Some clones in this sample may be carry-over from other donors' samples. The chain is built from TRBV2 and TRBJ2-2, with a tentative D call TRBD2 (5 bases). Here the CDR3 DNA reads TGTGCCAGCAGCGAACGACATCCCGGGGTCGCCGGGGAGCTGTTTTTT. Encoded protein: CASSERHPGVAGELFF.